The 19 T cell receptor beta chains listed next were all sequenced from one sample in a study of T cell responses to AZD1222 COVID-19 vaccine. Only in-frame clones appear in the TCRdb table, and some are missing; sequencing was by immunoSEQ multiplex PCR. The top ten hold more than 15% of the sample, which has roughly 100,000 clones, approximately 84% seen once. The specimen comprised peripheral blood, sampled on day 0 of AZD1222 vaccination. These TCRs come from an adult in good health.

V is TRBV10-3 and J is TRBJ2-2, with a possible D match to TRBD1 (5 bases). The CDR3 is made up of 15 amino acids. V was pared by 0 bases and J by 5 bases, with 10 bases between. Germline V CDR1 and CDR2: ENHRY, SYGVKD. As DNA, the CDR3 is TGTGCCATCAGTGAGTCGGCAGGGCGAACCGGGGAGCTGTTTTTT. Residues: CAISESAGRTGELFF.

The rearrangement uses TRBV7-2 and TRBJ1-5; the D gene is possibly TRBD1 (5 bases). This CDR3 spans 14 amino acids. Germline V CDR1 and CDR2: SGHTA, FQGNSA. Trimming stripped 1 base from V and 4 bases from J, with 8 bases between. CDR3 amino acids: CASSLGQGNQPQHF. Here the CDR3 DNA reads TGTGCCAGCAGCTTAGGGCAGGGAAATCAGCCCCAGCATTTT.

This clone came up a few times. This chain links TRBV19 with TRBJ1-5; D is ambiguous. The V gene's germline CDR1 is LNHDA and CDR2 SQIVND (reference sequence). CDR3 length: 15 amino acids. V dropped 5 bases and J dropped 0 bases, with 11 bases sitting between them. The chain's CDR3 is CASSAPINSNQPQHF. The CDR3 DNA follows: TGTGCCAGTAGTGCCCCCATTAATAGCAATCAGCCCCAGCATTTT. The full variable domain, completed using reference TRBV19 and TRBJ1-5, is DGGITQSPKYLFRKEGQNVTLSCEQNLNHDAMYWYRQDPGQGLRLIYYSQIVNDFQKGDIAEGYSVSREKKESFPLTVTSAQKNPTAFYLCASSAPINSNQPQHFGDGTRLSIL.

V is TRBV28 and J is TRBJ2-2, with D possibly matching TRBD2 (7 bases). Germline V gene sequence: CDR1 MDHEN, CDR2 SYDVKM. The CDR3 totals 15 residues. Trimming cost V 1 base and J 6 bases, with 12 bases left between them. In DNA form, the CDR3 reads TGTGCCAGCAGTTTATCCAGGGGAGGGTCCGGGGAGCTGTTTTTT. Amino acid sequence: CASSLSRGGSGELFF.

The rearrangement joins TRBV5-8 to TRBJ1-2; a weak D match, TRBD1 (5 bases). The CDR3 totals 15 residues. Looked up from germline, CDR1 is SGHTS and CDR2 is YDEGEE. Trimming left V 3 bases short and J 2 bases short, with 14 bases between. The CDR3: CASSSPGGTNYGYTF. CDR3 sequence (DNA): TGTGCCAGCAGCTCCCCAGGTGGGACCAACTATGGCTACACCTTC. Full variable domain (remainder filled in from reference TRBV5-8 and TRBJ1-2): EAGVTQSPTHLIKTRGQQATLRCSPISGHTSVYWYQQALGLGLQFLLWYDEGEERNRGNFPPRFSGRQFPNYSSELNVNALELEDSALYLCASSSPGGTNYGYTFGSGTRLTVV.

J is TRBJ2-2 and V is TRBV7-2; TRBD2 aligns across 9 bases. The CDR3 has 18 residues. V trimming: 5 bases; J trimming: 2 bases; junction bases outside the gene matches: 12. Germline-derived CDR1 and CDR2 are SGHTA and FQGNSA. The CDR3: CASSPRPSSGVNTGELFF. In DNA, the CDR3 is TGTGCCAGCAGCCCCCGACCATCTAGCGGGGTAAACACCGGGGAGCTGTTTTTT.

The table lists this clone with a few counts. The rearrangement joins TRBV7-2 to TRBJ2-7; D gene ambiguous. Germline V gene lookup returns CDR1 SGHTA and CDR2 FQGNSA. The CDR3 is 15 amino acids. Trimming took off 0 bases at V and 2 bases at J, with 11 bases between the two ends. CDR3: CASSLAGLVAYEQYF. The CDR3 bases are TGTGCCAGCAGCTTAGCTGGGTTGGTGGCCTACGAGCAGTACTTC.

This chain uses TRBV28 with TRBJ2-7; no clear D. The germline V gene encodes CDR1 MDHEN and CDR2 SYDVKM. CDR3 length: 13 residues. Deletions cut 6 bases from V and 6 bases from J, with 15 bases between. The CDR3: CASSFKGLFEQYV. The CDR3 DNA reads TGTGCCAGCAGCTTCAAAGGGCTTTTCGAGCAGTACGTC.

The chain is built from TRBV19 and TRBJ2-3, with D maybe TRBD2 (5 bases). Germline V CDR1 and CDR2: LNHDA, SQIVND (reference sequence). The CDR3 loop spans 13 amino acids. CDR3 DNA: TGTGCGGGCGGCGGGCCCAGCACAGATACGCAGTATTTT. This codes for CAGGGPSTDTQYF.

This clone has a count of ten or more. The chain combines TRBV7-3 with TRBJ2-1; maybe TRBD1 (5 bases). The length of the CDR3 is 14 residues. Per germline, CDR1 SGHTA and CDR2 FQGTGA. V was trimmed by 3 bases and J by 10 bases, leaving 16 bases between them. The CDR3 DNA follows: TGTGCCAGCAGCTTGTCTAACAGGCCAGCAGAGCAGTTCTTC. Translation gives CASSLSNRPAEQFF.

Only one count was recorded for this clone. V gene TRBV2 combines with J gene TRBJ1-1; the match to TRBD1 covers 8 bases. The CDR3 totals 12 residues. V gave up 7 bases and J gave up 8 bases; unmatched junction bases: 6. Germline V gene data show CDR1 as SNHLY and CDR2 as FYNNEI. CDR3 in DNA: TGTGCCAGCACCAGACAGGGGTTAGAAGCTTTCTTT. Its translation: CASTRQGLEAFF.

This clone is a singleton in its sample. This sequence joins TRBV5-1 and TRBJ2-7; the D is unclear. Trimming took 0 bases from V and 0 from J, leaving 10 bases between them. The germline gives CDR1 SGHRS, CDR2 YFSETQ. There are 15 residues in the CDR3. This chain's CDR3 is CASSLEVGSSYEQYF. The CDR3, as DNA: TGCGCCAGCAGCTTGGAAGTGGGAAGCTCCTACGAGCAGTACTTC.

To note about this clone: Different DNA sequences within this sample yield the same CDR3. This sequence joins TRBV5-1 and TRBJ1-2; TRBD1 matches at 8 bases. Germline lookup yields CDR1 SGHRS and CDR2 YFSETQ. The CDR3 runs to 13 residues. After removal of 4 bases from V and 4 bases from J, the junction contained 3 bases not matched to a gene. CDR3 nucleotides: TGCGCCAGCAGCCCTCAGGGGGCCTATGGCTACACCTTC. This codes for CASSPQGAYGYTF.

The chain is built from TRBV18 and TRBJ2-5, with unresolved D. V was clipped by 3 bases and J by 5 bases, with 10 bases between them. Germline CDR1 KGHSH, CDR2 LQKENI. The CDR3 has 13 residues. CDR3 DNA sequence: TGTGCCAGCTCACCCCTTGGTTTGGAGACCCAGTACTTC. Its protein is CASSPLGLETQYF.

This rearrangement joins TRBV7-9 to TRBJ1-5; a weak D match, TRBD1 (6 bases). This CDR3 is 13 amino acids long. Germline CDR1 SEHNR, CDR2 FQNEAQ (reference sequence). Trimming pared 10 bases from V and 7 bases from J, leaving 17 bases between. CDR3 sequence: CATKSGDGQPQHF. Here the CDR3 DNA reads TGTGCCACCAAGTCAGGGGACGGACAGCCCCAGCATTTT.

The rearrangement uses TRBV6-1 and TRBJ2-1, with 8 positions matching TRBD1. This CDR3 has 14 amino acids. Germline values: CDR1 MNHNS, CDR2 SASEGT. V was clipped by 1 base and J by 14 bases; unmatched bases: 10. CDR3 DNA sequence: TGTGCCAGCAGTGAAGAGGGGTTACAGGGGGTAAAGTTCTTC. The encoded protein is CASSEEGLQGVKFF.

The CDR3 coding sequence is TGTGCCAGCAGCCCATCTCGCGGCTACACCTTC. Translating gives CASSPSRGYTF. This chain uses TRBV7-2 with TRBJ1-2; unclear D gene. The CDR3 runs 11 residues. The ends were cut back, 5 bases at V and 8 bases at J, with 9 bases in the middle. In germline, CDR1 is SGHTA, CDR2 FQGNSA. Full variable domain (missing parts from reference TRBV7-2 and TRBJ1-2): GAGVSQSPSNKVTEKGKDVELRCDPISGHTALYWYRQSLGQGLEFLIYFQGNSAPDKSGLPSDRFSAERTGGSVSTLTIQRTQQEDSAVYLCASSPSRGYTFGSGTRLTVV.

The chain has TRBV12-3 or TRBV12-4 and TRBJ1-2, with a weak D call TRBD1 (5 bases). The V gene lost 5 bases and the J gene lost 6 bases, with 7 bases spanning the gap. This CDR3 comprises 11 residues. The CDR3, as DNA: TGTGCCAGCAGTCGGGGGGATGGCTACACCTTC. It codes for CASSRGDGYTF.

This clone showed up just once. This chain uses TRBV6-2 or TRBV6-3 with TRBJ1-5; possible D gene TRBD1, 5 bases. V was shortened by 2 bases and J by 8 bases, with 13 bases between the two germline ends. The germline CDR1 and CDR2 sequences are MNHEY and SVGEGT. CDR3 size: 14 residues. The CDR3 DNA is TGTGCCAGCAGTTACGGGAGGGGCTTGAAGCCCCAGCATTTT. Translation gives CASSYGRGLKPQHF.